The 11 T cell receptor beta chains below all came from one sample that was sequenced in a study of PD-L1 blockade in urothelial cancer. The data were produced by immunoSEQ multiplex PCR, yet TCRdb's version contains in-frame clones alone and is incomplete. Among about 88,000 clones, approximately 91% were seen once, and the ten largest hold 9.4%. The sequencing here drew on PBMCs, taken around atezolizumab (anti-PD-L1) treatment. These receptors were collected from a man in his sixties with urothelial cancer.

The gene calls are TRBV28 and TRBJ1-5; D call uncertain. CDR1 is MDHEN, CDR2 SYDVKM, per germline. The CDR3 runs to 12 residues. Trimming took off 7 bases at V and 7 bases at J, with 11 bases between the two ends. CDR3 coding DNA: TGTGCCAGCACCCTTCCCCCGCAGCCCCAGCATTTT. This codes for CASTLPPQPQHF. Complete variable domain (other parts from reference TRBV28 and TRBJ1-5): DVKVTQSSRYLVKRTGEKVFLECVQDMDHENMFWYRQDPGLGLRLIYFSYDVKMKEKGDIPEGYSVSREKKERFSLILESASTNQTSMYLCASTLPPQPQHFGDGTRLSIL.

CDR3 nucleotide sequence: TGTGCCAGCAGCTACCGGGACAGGGAGAGGGCGCAGTATTTT. Protein sequence: CASSYRDRERAQYF. The chain is built from TRBV11-2 and TRBJ2-3; 9 positions match TRBD1. The V gene end was trimmed by 4 bases and the J gene end by 10 bases; junction bases not matched to a gene: 9. Germline CDR1 is SGHAT and CDR2 is FQNNGV. The CDR3 totals 14 residues.

The chain is built from TRBV15 and TRBJ1-1; 7 bases agree with TRBD1. The V gene end was trimmed by 0 bases and the J gene end by 0 bases; junction bases not matched to a gene: 1. The length of the CDR3 is 15 residues. The V gene's germline CDR1 is LNHNV and CDR2 YYDKDF (reference sequence). CDR3 in DNA: TGTGCCACCAGCAGAGAGGGACAGATGAACACTGAAGCTTTCTTT. Encoded protein: CATSREGQMNTEAFF.

The CDR3 sequence: CASTSGGSRYNEQFF. The CDR3 nucleotides are TGCGCCAGCACTAGCGGGGGCTCCCGCTACAATGAGCAGTTCTTC. The gene calls are TRBV5-1 and TRBJ2-1, with TRBD2 matching 10 bases. Per the germline V gene, CDR1 is SGHRS and CDR2 is YFSETQ. The CDR3 has 15 amino acids. The V and J ends lost 6 bases and 3 bases, in that order; junction bases with no gene match: 6. Full variable domain (rest looked up from reference TRBV5-1 and TRBJ2-1): KAGVTQTPRYLIKTRGQQVTLSCSPISGHRSVSWYQQTPGQGLQFLFEYFSETQRNKGNFPGRFSGRQFSNSRSEMNVSTLELGDSALYLCASTSGGSRYNEQFFGPGTRLTVL.

The chain joins TRBV7-8 to TRBJ1-1; D is undetermined. CDR1 and CDR2 (germline): SGHVS, FQNEAQ. There are 13 residues in the CDR3. The germline V and J ends were trimmed by 4 bases and 8 bases, with 14 bases remaining between them. CDR3 in amino acids: CASSSVGRGEAFF. As DNA, the CDR3 is TGTGCCAGCAGCTCGGTGGGGAGAGGGGAAGCTTTCTTT.

The chain uses TRBV4-1 and TRBJ2-7, with TRBD2 identical over 11 bases. V shed 0 bases, J shed 0 bases, and the junction held 1 base outside the gene matches. The CDR3 has 16 residues. Germline V gives CDR1 MGHRA, CDR2 YSYEKL. The CDR3 DNA reads as TGCGCCAGCAGCCAAGAGGGACTAGCGGACTCCTACGAGCAGTACTTC. It encodes CASSQEGLADSYEQYF.

This chain connects TRBV7-2 to TRBJ2-3; 8 positions match TRBD1. The CDR3 is 14 residues long. V lost 4 bases and J lost 6; bases outside the gene matches: 6. Germline V lookup: CDR1 SGHTA, CDR2 FQGNSA. The CDR3 reads CASSSGTGGDTQYF. For the CDR3, the DNA is TGTGCCAGCAGCTCCGGGACAGGAGGGGATACGCAGTATTTT.

The V call is TRBV5-8, the J call TRBJ2-7, with TRBD1 matching 12 bases. V was pared by 7 bases and J by 0 bases, with 11 bases of the junction left unmatched. The CDR3 spans 17 residues. CDR1 is SGHTS and CDR2 is YDEGEE in the germline V gene. In DNA, the CDR3 is TGTGCCAGCTCATTCGGGACAGGGGGCCAAAGCTCCTACGAGCAGTACTTC. Translated, it gives CASSFGTGGQSSYEQYF.

The V and J genes are TRBV5-6 and TRBJ1-2; D is possibly TRBD1 (5 bases). Germline V gene sequence: CDR1 SGHDT, CDR2 YYEEEE. Trimming removed 4 bases at V and 2 bases at J, with 12 bases between. This CDR3 is built from 14 residues. This CDR3 reads CASSPIGENYGYTF. DNA for the CDR3: TGTGCCAGCAGCCCTATAGGGGAAAACTATGGCTACACCTTC. The variable domain in full, completed from reference TRBV5-6 and TRBJ1-2, reads DAGVTQSPTHLIKTRGQQVTLRCSPKSGHDTVSWYQQALGQGPQFIFQYYEEEERQRGNFPDRFSGHQFPNYSSELNVNALLLGDSALYLCASSPIGENYGYTFGSGTRLTVV.

The chain couples TRBV5-1 to TRBJ2-2, with a tentative D call TRBD2 (5 bases). Germline values: CDR1 SGHRS, CDR2 YFSETQ. This CDR3 region has 13 residues. V gave up 4 bases and J gave up 6 bases, with 10 bases separating them. CDR3 nucleotides: TGCGCCAGCAGCCCTCCCGGGGCCGGGGAGCTGTTTTTT. This sequence encodes CASSPPGAGELFF.

The chain joins TRBV30 to TRBJ1-5; 7 bases are a match to TRBD1. This CDR3 has 15 residues. V gave up 2 bases and J gave up 4 bases; unmatched junction bases: 8. The germline CDR1 and CDR2 sequences are GTSNPN and SVGIG (reference sequence). The CDR3 sequence: CAWSPGSGGNQPQHF. The CDR3 DNA reads TGTGCCTGGAGTCCGGGGTCAGGGGGGAATCAGCCCCAGCATTTT.